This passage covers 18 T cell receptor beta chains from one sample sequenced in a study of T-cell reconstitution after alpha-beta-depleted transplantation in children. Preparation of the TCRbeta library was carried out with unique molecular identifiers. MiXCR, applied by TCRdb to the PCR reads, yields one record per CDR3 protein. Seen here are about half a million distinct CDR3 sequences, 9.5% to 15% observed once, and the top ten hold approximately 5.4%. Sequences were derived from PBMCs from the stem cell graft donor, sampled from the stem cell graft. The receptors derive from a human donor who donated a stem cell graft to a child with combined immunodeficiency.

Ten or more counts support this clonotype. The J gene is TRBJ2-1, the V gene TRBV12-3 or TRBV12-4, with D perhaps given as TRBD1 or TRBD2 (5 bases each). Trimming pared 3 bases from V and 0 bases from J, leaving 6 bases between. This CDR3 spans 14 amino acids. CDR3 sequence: CASSFGASYNEQFF. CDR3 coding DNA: TGTGCCAGCAGTTTCGGGGCCTCCTACAATGAGCAGTTCTTC.

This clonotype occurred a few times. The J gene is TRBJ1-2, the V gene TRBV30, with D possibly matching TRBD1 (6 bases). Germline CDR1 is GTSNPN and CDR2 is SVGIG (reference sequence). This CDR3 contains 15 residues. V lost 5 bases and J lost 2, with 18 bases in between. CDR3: CAWVPRQGRNYGYTF. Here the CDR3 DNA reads TGTGCCTGGGTGCCGCGGCAGGGGAGGAACTATGGCTACACCTTC.

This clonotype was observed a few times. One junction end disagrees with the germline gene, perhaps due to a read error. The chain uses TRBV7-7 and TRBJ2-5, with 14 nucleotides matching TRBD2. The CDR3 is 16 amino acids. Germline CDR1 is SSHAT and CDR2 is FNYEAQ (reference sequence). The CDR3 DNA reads TGTGCTAGCAGCTGGACTAGCGGGGGGCATCAAGAGACCCAGTACTTC. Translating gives CASSWTSGGHQETQYF.

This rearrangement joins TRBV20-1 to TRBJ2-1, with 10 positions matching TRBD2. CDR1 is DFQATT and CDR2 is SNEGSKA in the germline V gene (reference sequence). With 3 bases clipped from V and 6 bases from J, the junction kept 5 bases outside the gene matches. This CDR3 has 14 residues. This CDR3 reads CSARPSGGINEQFF. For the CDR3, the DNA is TGCAGTGCTAGGCCTAGCGGGGGTATCAATGAGCAGTTCTTC.

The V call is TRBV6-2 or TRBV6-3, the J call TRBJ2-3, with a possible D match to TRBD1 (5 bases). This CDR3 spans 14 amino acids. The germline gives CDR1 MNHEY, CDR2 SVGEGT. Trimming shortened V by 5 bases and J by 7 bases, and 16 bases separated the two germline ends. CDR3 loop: CASSNPRTLNTQYF. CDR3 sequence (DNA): TGTGCCAGCAGTAACCCGAGGACATTGAATACGCAGTATTTT.

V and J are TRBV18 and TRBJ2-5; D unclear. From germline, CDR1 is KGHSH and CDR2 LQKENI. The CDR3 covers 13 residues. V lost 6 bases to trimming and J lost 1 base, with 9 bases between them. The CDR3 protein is CASSRHPQETQYF. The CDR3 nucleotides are TGTGCCAGCTCGAGGCACCCCCAAGAGACCCAGTACTTC. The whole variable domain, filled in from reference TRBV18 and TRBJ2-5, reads NAGVMQNPRHLVRRRGQEARLRCSPMKGHSHVYWYRQLPEEGLKFMVYLQKENIIDESGMPKERFSAEFPKEGPSILRIQQVVRGDSAAYFCASSRHPQETQYFGPGTRLLVL.

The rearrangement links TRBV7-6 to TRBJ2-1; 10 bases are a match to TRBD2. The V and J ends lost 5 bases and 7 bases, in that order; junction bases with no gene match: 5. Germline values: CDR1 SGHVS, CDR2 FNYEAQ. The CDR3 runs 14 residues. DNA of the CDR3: TGTGCCAGCAGCGGTAGCGGGGGGCTTAATGAGCAGTTCTTC. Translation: CASSGSGGLNEQFF. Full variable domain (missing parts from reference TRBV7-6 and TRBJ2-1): GAGVSQSPRYKVTKRGQDVALRCDPISGHVSLYWYRQALGQGPEFLTYFNYEAQQDKSGLPNDRFSAERPEGSISTLTIQRTEQRDSAMYRCASSGSGGLNEQFFGPGTRLTVL.

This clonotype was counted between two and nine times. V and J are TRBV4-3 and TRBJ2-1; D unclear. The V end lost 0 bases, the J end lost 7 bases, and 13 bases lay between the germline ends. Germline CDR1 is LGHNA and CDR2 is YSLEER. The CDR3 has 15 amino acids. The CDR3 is CASSQDLVDKNEQFF. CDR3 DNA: TGCGCCAGCAGCCAAGATTTAGTTGACAAAAATGAGCAGTTCTTC.

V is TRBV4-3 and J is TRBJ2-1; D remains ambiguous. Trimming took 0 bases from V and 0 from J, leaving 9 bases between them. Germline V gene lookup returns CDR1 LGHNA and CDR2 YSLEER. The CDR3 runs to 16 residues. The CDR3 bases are TGCGCCAGCAGCCAAGAAGGACCAAGCTCCTACAATGAGCAGTTCTTC. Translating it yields CASSQEGPSSYNEQFF.

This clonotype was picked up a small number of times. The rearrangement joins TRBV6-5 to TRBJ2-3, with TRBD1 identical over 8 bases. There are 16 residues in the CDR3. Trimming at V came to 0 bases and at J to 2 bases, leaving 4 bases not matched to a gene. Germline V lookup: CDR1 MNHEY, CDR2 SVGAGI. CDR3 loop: CASSYSWDRNTDTQYF. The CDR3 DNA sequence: TGTGCCAGCAGTTACTCATGGGACAGGAACACAGATACGCAGTATTTT.

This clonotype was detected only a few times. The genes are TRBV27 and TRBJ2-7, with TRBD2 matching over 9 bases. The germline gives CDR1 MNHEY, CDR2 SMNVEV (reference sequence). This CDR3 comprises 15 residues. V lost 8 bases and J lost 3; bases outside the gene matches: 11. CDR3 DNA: TGTGCCAGCGGTCCTTTGCGGGGGGGCCTCTACGAGCAGTACTTC. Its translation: CASGPLRGGLYEQYF.

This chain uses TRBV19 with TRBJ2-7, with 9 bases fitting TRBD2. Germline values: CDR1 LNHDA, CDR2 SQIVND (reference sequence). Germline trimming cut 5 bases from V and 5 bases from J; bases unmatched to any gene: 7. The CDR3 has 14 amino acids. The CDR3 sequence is CASSSSGRTHEQYF. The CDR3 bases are TGTGCCAGTAGTTCGAGCGGGAGGACGCACGAGCAGTACTTC.

For the CDR3, the DNA is TGCAGCGTAGGACCTGACAGAACTAATGAAAAACTGTTTTTT. Translated, it gives CSVGPDRTNEKLFF. The chain is built from TRBV29-1 and TRBJ1-4; the D gene is possibly TRBD1 (5 bases). The CDR3 totals 14 residues. V was pared by 6 bases and J by 1 base, with 12 bases between. Germline CDR1 SQVTM, CDR2 ANQGSEA.

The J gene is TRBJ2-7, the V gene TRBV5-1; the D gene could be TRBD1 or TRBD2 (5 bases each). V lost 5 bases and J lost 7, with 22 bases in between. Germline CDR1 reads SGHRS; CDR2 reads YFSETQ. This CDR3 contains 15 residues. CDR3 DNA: TGCGCCAGCAGAATTAGCCTGGGGACCCTTAGGGAGCAGTACTTC. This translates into CASRISLGTLREQYF.

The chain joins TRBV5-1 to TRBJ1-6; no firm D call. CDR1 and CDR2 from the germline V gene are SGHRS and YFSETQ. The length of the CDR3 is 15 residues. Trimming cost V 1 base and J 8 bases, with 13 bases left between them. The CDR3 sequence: CASSLSGVRYSPLHF. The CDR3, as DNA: TGCGCCAGCAGCTTGTCCGGGGTAAGGTATTCACCCCTCCACTTT.

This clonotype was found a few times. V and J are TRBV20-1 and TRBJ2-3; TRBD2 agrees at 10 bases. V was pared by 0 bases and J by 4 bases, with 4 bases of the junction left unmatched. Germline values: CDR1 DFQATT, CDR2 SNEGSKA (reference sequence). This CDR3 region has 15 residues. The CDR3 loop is CSARDYLAGADTQYF. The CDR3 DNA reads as TGCAGTGCTAGAGATTACCTAGCGGGAGCAGATACGCAGTATTTT.

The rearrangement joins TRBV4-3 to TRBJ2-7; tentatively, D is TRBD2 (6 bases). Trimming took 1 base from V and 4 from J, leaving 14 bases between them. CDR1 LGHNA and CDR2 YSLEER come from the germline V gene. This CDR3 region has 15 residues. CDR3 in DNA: TGCGCCAGCAGCCAAGCCCTCCGGGGGTATTACGAGCAGTACTTC. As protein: CASSQALRGYYEQYF.

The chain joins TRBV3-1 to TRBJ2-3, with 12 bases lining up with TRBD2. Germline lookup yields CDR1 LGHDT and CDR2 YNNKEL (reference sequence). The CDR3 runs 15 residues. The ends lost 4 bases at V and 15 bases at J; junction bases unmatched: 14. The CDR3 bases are TGTGCCAGCAGCCCTCCCACGGCTAGCGGGGGGGTCCCATATTTT. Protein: CASSPPTASGGVPYF.